This T cell receptor (beta chain) emerged from a study of blood T cell repertoires in COVID-19. Across the study: Researchers got acute and convalescent COVID-19 samples from the United States, Italy and Spain. T cells, B-cell-depleted T cells, or PBMCs provided the cDNA or gDNA that served as material.

J gave up 10 bases and V 6 bases, and 15 bases lay outside the gene matches. The CDR3 covers 15 residues. Per the germline V gene, CDR1 is SGHAT and CDR2 is FQNNGV. Original processing notes: Nucleated cell counts were estimated from reference gene primer amplification. The assay was immunoSEQ multiplex PCR, and TCRdb's table has in-frame clones only and misses some. V and J calls and clone size come straight from that table; D and trimming were deduced from the DNA. This table has around 220,000 clones, approximately 78% appearing once. The chain combines TRBV11-2 with TRBJ2-1; TRBD2 matches at 7 bases. This TCR was recovered from a woman older than 75 with COVID-19, enrolled during active disease. Sequenced sample: peripheral blood. CDR3 DNA sequence: TGTGCCAGCAGACGTAGCGGGTTTCTAAGTCGAGAGCAGTTCTTC. This translates into CASRRSGFLSREQFF. Full variable domain (missing parts from reference TRBV11-2 and TRBJ2-1): EAGVAQSPRYKIIEKRQSVAFWCNPISGHATLYWYQQILGQGPKLLIQFQNNGVVDDSQLPKDRFSAERLKGVDSTLKIQPAKLEDSAVYLCASRRSGFLSREQFFGPGTRLTVL.